Shown below are 14 T cell receptor beta chains from a single sample sequenced in a study of T cell changes during pregnancy in multiple sclerosis. The method was immunoSEQ multiplex PCR; TCRdb's version includes in-frame clones alone and lacks a portion of them. This table holds 60,000 to 95,000 clones, just over 90% found once. This sample comprised CD4+ T cells from peripheral blood mononuclear cells, obtained before pregnancy. These receptors came from a female donor with multiple sclerosis, enrolled in a pregnancy study.

This clone has just one count. The chain uses TRBV5-1 and TRBJ2-1; perhaps TRBD2 as D (5 bases). Germline V gives CDR1 SGHRS, CDR2 YFSETQ. With 4 bases removed from V and 0 bases from J, the gap between germline ends came to 11 bases. CDR3 length equals 15 residues. In DNA, the CDR3 is TGCGCCAGCAGCCAACGGACTGGCTCCTACAATGAGCAGTTCTTC. Translation gives CASSQRTGSYNEQFF. Combining the CDR3 with reference TRBV5-1 and TRBJ2-1 gives the whole variable domain KAGVTQTPRYLIKTRGQQVTLSCSPISGHRSVSWYQQTPGQGLQFLFEYFSETQRNKGNFPGRFSGRQFSNSRSEMNVSTLELGDSALYLCASSQRTGSYNEQFFGPGTRLTVL.

The genes are TRBV6-1 and TRBJ2-2; the match to TRBD2 covers 12 bases. This CDR3 spans 17 amino acids. From germline, CDR1 is MNHNS and CDR2 SASEGT. With V trimmed by 0 bases and J by 5 bases, 4 bases remained unmatched. CDR3 region: CASSEARLAGVTGELFF. CDR3 sequence (DNA): TGTGCCAGCAGTGAAGCGCGACTAGCGGGAGTGACCGGGGAGCTGTTTTTT.

CDR3 amino acids: CASSPPGQRNTGELFF. CDR3 bases: TGTGCCAGCTCGCCCCCGGGACAGAGGAACACCGGGGAGCTGTTTTTT. The chain carries TRBV18 and TRBJ2-2, with 7 bases that match TRBD1. The CDR3 has 16 residues. The germline V gene encodes CDR1 KGHSH and CDR2 LQKENI. The ends lost 6 bases at V and 1 base at J; junction bases unmatched: 8.

The rearrangement uses TRBV6-5 and TRBJ1-2, with D perhaps matching TRBD1 (6 bases). The CDR3 extends over 13 amino acids. CDR1 is MNHEY and CDR2 is SVGAGI in the germline V gene. With 8 bases removed from V and 2 bases from J, the gap between germline ends came to 12 bases. CDR3 loop: CASGTTGNYGYTF. DNA for the CDR3: TGTGCCAGCGGAACAACAGGGAACTATGGCTACACCTTC.

The chain employs TRBV30 and TRBJ1-3; D remains ambiguous. Germline CDR1 is GTSNPN and CDR2 is SVGIG (reference sequence). Trimming took 2 bases from V and 5 from J, leaving 7 bases between them. CDR3 length: 12 amino acids. CDR3 DNA sequence: TGTGCCTGGAGTCCAACACGAAACACCATATATTTT. This codes for CAWSPTRNTIYF.

This chain's CDR3 is CASSAPLGGRRTDTQYF. In DNA, the CDR3 is TGTGCCAGCAGCGCACCCCTGGGTGGGAGAAGGACAGATACGCAGTATTTT. The V gene is TRBV9, the J gene TRBJ2-3, with TRBD2 as a possible D gene (5 bases). Deletions cut 3 bases from V and 3 bases from J, with 20 bases between. The CDR3 spans 17 residues. Germline-derived CDR1 and CDR2 are SGDLS and YYNGEE.

This clone was picked up one time. The rearrangement links TRBV19 to TRBJ2-3; D is ambiguous. CDR1 LNHDA and CDR2 SQIVND come from the germline V gene (reference sequence). There are 13 residues in the CDR3. The V and J ends lost 3 bases and 8 bases respectively, with 12 bases between them. Written as DNA, the CDR3 is TGTGCCAGTAGTATCCCACCAGGTAGTACGCAGTATTTT. Its translation is CASSIPPGSTQYF.

The rearrangement links TRBV7-3 to TRBJ2-3, with D perhaps matching TRBD2 (6 bases). The CDR3 is made up of 16 amino acids. CDR1 and CDR2 from the germline V gene are SGHTA and FQGTGA. The V end lost 2 bases, the J end lost 2 bases, and 14 bases lay between the germline ends. For the CDR3, the DNA is TGTGCCAGCAGCTTAGGGCTAGCGACTCCCACAGATACGCAGTATTTT. Translation gives CASSLGLATPTDTQYF. The variable domain in full, completed from reference TRBV7-3 and TRBJ2-3, reads GAGVSQTPSNKVTEKGKYVELRCDPISGHTALYWYRQSLGQGPEFLIYFQGTGAADDSGLPNDRFFAVRPEGSVSTLKIQRTERGDSAVYLCASSLGLATPTDTQYFGPGTRLTVL.

J is TRBJ2-7 and V is TRBV6-5; 7 bases align to TRBD1. CDR1 is MNHEY and CDR2 is SVGAGI in the germline V gene. The ends lost 6 bases at V and 2 bases at J; junction bases unmatched: 7. CDR3 length equals 14 residues. The DNA for the CDR3 is TGTGCCAGCAGACAACAGGGGTGGCCCTACGAGCAGTACTTC. Amino acids: CASRQQGWPYEQYF.

This clone was seen a few times. CDR3 in DNA: TGTACCTCCGGGGGGGGCGGTCAGCCCCAGCATTTT. It specifies CTSGGGGQPQHF. This chain uses TRBV28 with TRBJ1-5; possible D gene TRBD1, 6 bases. This CDR3 spans 12 amino acids. Germline V CDR1 and CDR2: MDHEN, SYDVKM.

The chain combines TRBV19 with TRBJ1-5; D may be TRBD1 (5 bases). CDR3 length: 14 amino acids. V dropped 8 bases and J dropped 2 bases, with 13 bases sitting between them. Looked up from germline, CDR1 is LNHDA and CDR2 is SQIVND (reference sequence). DNA of the CDR3: TGTGCCAGTCCAGGGTTTTTCGGCAATCAGCCCCAGCATTTT. It yields the protein CASPGFFGNQPQHF.

The chain couples TRBV6-5 to TRBJ2-7, with D unresolved. Germline loops: CDR1 MNHEY, CDR2 SVGAGI. Trimming pared 5 bases from V and 1 base from J, leaving 12 bases between. There are 14 residues in the CDR3. In DNA, the CDR3 is TGTGCCAGCAGTCCCCTCCGAGGATCCTACGAGCAGTACTTC. It translates to CASSPLRGSYEQYF.

This rearrangement joins TRBV29-1 to TRBJ2-1, with 11 bases that match TRBD2. V lost 7 bases, J lost 0 bases, and 11 bases stayed unmatched. The CDR3 loop spans 17 amino acids. Germline V gene sequence: CDR1 SQVTM, CDR2 ANQGSEA. The CDR3 is CSASGTSGPSSYNEQFF. The DNA of the CDR3 is TGCAGCGCTTCCGGGACTAGCGGACCCTCCTCCTACAATGAGCAGTTCTTC.

This clone was seen a few times. The chain is built from TRBV5-6 and TRBJ2-4; 7 bases line up with TRBD1. Per the germline V gene, CDR1 is SGHDT and CDR2 is YYEEEE. The CDR3 is 14 amino acids. With 3 bases clipped from V and 9 bases from J, the junction kept 9 bases outside the gene matches. The CDR3, as DNA: TGTGCCAGCAGCTCGGGACAGTTAGACGGCATTCAGTACTTC. Translated: CASSSGQLDGIQYF.